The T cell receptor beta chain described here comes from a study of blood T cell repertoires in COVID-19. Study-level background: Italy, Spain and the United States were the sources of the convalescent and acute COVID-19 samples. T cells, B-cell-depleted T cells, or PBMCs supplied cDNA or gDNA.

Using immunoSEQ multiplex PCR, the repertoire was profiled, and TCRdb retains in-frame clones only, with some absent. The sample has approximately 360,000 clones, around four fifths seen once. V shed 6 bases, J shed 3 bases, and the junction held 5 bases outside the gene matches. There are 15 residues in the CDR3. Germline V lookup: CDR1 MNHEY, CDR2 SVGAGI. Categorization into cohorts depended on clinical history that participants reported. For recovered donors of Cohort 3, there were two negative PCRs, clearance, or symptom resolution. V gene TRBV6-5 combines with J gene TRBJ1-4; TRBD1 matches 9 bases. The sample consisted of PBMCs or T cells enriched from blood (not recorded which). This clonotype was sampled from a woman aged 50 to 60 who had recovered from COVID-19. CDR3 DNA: TGTGCCAGCAGAACAGGGGGCAGGGCTAATGAAAAACTGTTTTTT. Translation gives CASRTGGRANEKLFF.